The 12 T cell receptor beta chains below all came from one sample that was sequenced in a study of blood T cells in healthy people across ages. With a J-beta primer mix and a sample-barcoded 5' primer, a second PCR ran roughly 6 to 11 cycles. TCRdb re-called the 5' RACE reads through MiXCR, storing one row per CDR3 protein. The repertoire has roughly 1 million distinct CDR3 sequences, about 25% of them found once; the top ten carry about 0.69%. The same data also contributed to another study, on T cells of mothers and their children.

The sequencing input was blood. The receptors were gathered from a girl between 2 and 10 years old in good health.

The V and J genes are TRBV15 and TRBJ2-7, with D possibly matching TRBD1 (6 bases). V lost 1 base to trimming and J lost 5 bases, with 12 bases between them. The CDR3 is 14 residues long. CDR1 LNHNV and CDR2 YYDKDF come from the germline V gene (reference sequence). CDR3 sequence: CATSRAGAGNEQYF. The CDR3 DNA sequence: TGTGCCACCAGCAGAGCAGGGGCAGGAAACGAGCAGTACTTC. Complete variable domain (other parts from reference TRBV15 and TRBJ2-7): DAMVIQNPRYQVTQFGKPVTLSCSQTLNHNVMYWYQQKSSQAPKLLFHYYDKDFNNEADTPDNFQSRRPNTSFCFLDIRSPGLGDTAMYLCATSRAGAGNEQYFGPGTRLTVT.

The chain has TRBV20-1 and TRBJ2-5, with D tentatively TRBD2 (7 bases). Germline assignment: CDR1 DFQATT and CDR2 SNEGSKA (reference sequence). V was clipped by 7 bases and J by 0 bases, with 18 bases between them. The CDR3 has 15 residues. The CDR3, as DNA: TGCAGTGTCGGAGGGGGGGTAACGTACCAAGAGACCCAGTACTTC. Translating gives CSVGGGVTYQETQYF.

The chain links TRBV7-3 to TRBJ2-2; a possible D gene is TRBD1 (6 bases). The CDR3 contains 14 residues. Germline assignment: CDR1 SGHTA and CDR2 FQGTGA. Trimming removed 7 bases at V and 0 bases at J, with 9 bases between. CDR3 loop: CASKQGPNTGELFF. CDR3 DNA: TGTGCCAGCAAACAGGGTCCGAACACCGGGGAGCTGTTTTTT.

The V gene is TRBV11-1, the J gene TRBJ1-1; tentatively, D is TRBD1 (5 bases). From germline, CDR1 is SGHAT and CDR2 FQDESV (reference sequence). Between the trimmed V and J ends, which lost 5 bases and 0 bases, there was a span of 16 bases. The CDR3 sequence is 16 residues long. CDR3 in amino acids: CASSAARGFMNTEAFF. The CDR3 region has the DNA TGTGCCAGCAGCGCAGCCCGGGGGTTTATGAACACTGAAGCTTTCTTT.

The V and J genes are TRBV24-1 and TRBJ1-1; D remains unclear. The CDR3 extends over 16 amino acids. V lost 4 bases to trimming and J lost 0 bases, with 14 bases between them. Germline V CDR1 and CDR2: KGHDR, SFDVKD. The CDR3 loop reads CATSEIETAMNTEAFF. CDR3 DNA sequence: TGTGCCACCAGTGAGATTGAGACGGCGATGAACACTGAAGCTTTCTTT.

The rearrangement joins TRBV29-1 to TRBJ2-2; maybe TRBD1 (6 bases). V was cut by 7 bases and J by 6 bases, with 9 bases left in between. The CDR3 sequence is 11 residues long. Per germline, CDR1 SQVTM and CDR2 ANQGSEA. The chain's CDR3 is CSAGQSGELFF. The DNA of the CDR3 is TGCAGCGCTGGACAGTCCGGGGAGCTGTTTTTT.

The gene calls are TRBV18 and TRBJ2-1; D call uncertain. The germline V gene has CDR1 KGHSH and CDR2 LQKENI. The CDR3 loop spans 11 amino acids. The V end was cut by 3 bases, the J end by 12 bases, with 9 bases between. CDR3 DNA sequence: TGTGCCAGCTCACCTCAGGAAGGGCAGTTCTTC. It yields the protein CASSPQEGQFF. Based on the CDR3 plus reference TRBV18 and TRBJ2-1, the full variable domain is NAGVMQNPRHLVRRRGQEARLRCSPMKGHSHVYWYRQLPEEGLKFMVYLQKENIIDESGMPKERFSAEFPKEGPSILRIQQVVRGDSAAYFCASSPQEGQFFGPGTRLTVL.

This sequence joins TRBV21-1 and TRBJ2-2. TRBV21-1 is reported as a pseudogene. The CDR3 loop spans 18 amino acids. CDR3 in amino acids: CASTSDSLKIRNTGELFF. In DNA, the CDR3 is TGTGCCAGCACCTCAGACTCTCTTAAGATTAGAAACACCGGGGAGCTGTTTTTT.

The chain uses TRBV12-3 or TRBV12-4 and TRBJ2-7, with D perhaps TRBD2 (5 bases). The germline V and J ends were trimmed by 7 bases and 5 bases, with 21 bases remaining between them. The CDR3 contains 15 residues. CDR3 sequence: CASTLGYRDGDEQYF. The CDR3 DNA sequence: TGTGCCAGCACCTTAGGGTACCGGGATGGCGACGAGCAGTACTTC.

In its sample, this clonotype was seen once. CDR3 protein: CASSYALSYEQYF. The CDR3 nucleotides read TGTGCCAGCAGTTATGCGCTCTCCTACGAGCAGTACTTC. The chain is built from TRBV6-6 and TRBJ2-7; unclear D gene. The CDR3 has 13 residues. Looked up from germline, CDR1 is MNHNY and CDR2 is SVGAGI (reference sequence). Trimming shortened V by 3 bases and J by 0 bases, and 6 bases separated the two germline ends.

This chain links TRBV7-9 with TRBJ2-5; 11 nucleotides line up with TRBD2. Trimming removed 6 bases from V and 5 bases from J; junction bases left unmatched: 11. The CDR3 extends over 16 amino acids. Germline lookup yields CDR1 SEHNR and CDR2 FQNEAQ (reference sequence). The CDR3 nucleotides read TGTGCCAGCAGTTACATTAGCGGGAGGGCCGATGAGACCCAGTACTTC. Protein: CASSYISGRADETQYF.

The chain is built from TRBV12-3 or TRBV12-4 and TRBJ2-7; D call uncertain. Trimming took off 4 bases at V and 3 bases at J, with 10 bases between the two ends. The length of the CDR3 is 13 residues. The DNA of the CDR3 is TGTGCCAGCAGTTCTAATATTCTCTACGAGCAGTACTTC. Protein product: CASSSNILYEQYF.